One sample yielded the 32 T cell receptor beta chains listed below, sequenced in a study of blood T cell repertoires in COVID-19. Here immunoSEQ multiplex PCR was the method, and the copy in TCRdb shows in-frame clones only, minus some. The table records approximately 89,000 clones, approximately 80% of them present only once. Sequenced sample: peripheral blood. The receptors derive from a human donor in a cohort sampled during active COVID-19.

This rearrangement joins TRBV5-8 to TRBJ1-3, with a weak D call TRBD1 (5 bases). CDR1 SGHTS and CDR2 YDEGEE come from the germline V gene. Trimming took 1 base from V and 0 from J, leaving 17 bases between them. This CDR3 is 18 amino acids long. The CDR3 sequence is CASSLIQRGLRSGNTIYF. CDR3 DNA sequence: TGTGCCAGCAGCTTGATTCAAAGGGGATTACGCTCTGGAAACACCATATATTTT.

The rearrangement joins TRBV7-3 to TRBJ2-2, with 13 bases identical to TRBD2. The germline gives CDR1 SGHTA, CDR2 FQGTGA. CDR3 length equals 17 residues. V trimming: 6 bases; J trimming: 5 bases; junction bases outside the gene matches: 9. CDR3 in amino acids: CASSYWTSGRVTGELFF. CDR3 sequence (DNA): TGTGCCAGCAGTTACTGGACTAGCGGGAGAGTAACCGGGGAGCTGTTTTTT.

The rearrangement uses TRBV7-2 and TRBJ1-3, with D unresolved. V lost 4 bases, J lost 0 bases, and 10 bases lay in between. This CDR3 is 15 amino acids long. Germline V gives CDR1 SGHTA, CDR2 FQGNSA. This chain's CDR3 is CASSWSGNSGNTIYF. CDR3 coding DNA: TGTGCCAGCAGCTGGTCCGGGAACTCTGGAAACACCATATATTTT.

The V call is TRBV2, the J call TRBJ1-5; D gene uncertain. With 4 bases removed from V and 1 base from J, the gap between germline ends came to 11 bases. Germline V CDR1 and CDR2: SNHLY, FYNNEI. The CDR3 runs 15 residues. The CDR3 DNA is TGTGCCAGCAGTGTGTCAGGATTAAGCAATCAGCCCCAGCATTTT. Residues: CASSVSGLSNQPQHF.

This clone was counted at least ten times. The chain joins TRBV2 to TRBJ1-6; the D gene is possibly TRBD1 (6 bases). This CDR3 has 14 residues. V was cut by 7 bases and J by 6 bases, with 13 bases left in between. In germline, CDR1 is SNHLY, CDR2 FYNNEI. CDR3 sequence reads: CASNLDSSNSPLHF. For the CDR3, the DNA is TGTGCCAGCAACCTGGACAGCTCTAATTCACCCCTCCACTTT.

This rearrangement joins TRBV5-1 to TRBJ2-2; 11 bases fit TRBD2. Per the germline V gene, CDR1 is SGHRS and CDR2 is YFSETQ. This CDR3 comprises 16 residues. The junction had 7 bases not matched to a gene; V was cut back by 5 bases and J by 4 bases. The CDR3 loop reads CASRVRTSGLTGELFF. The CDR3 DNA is TGCGCCAGCAGAGTTCGGACTAGCGGGCTCACCGGGGAGCTGTTTTTT.

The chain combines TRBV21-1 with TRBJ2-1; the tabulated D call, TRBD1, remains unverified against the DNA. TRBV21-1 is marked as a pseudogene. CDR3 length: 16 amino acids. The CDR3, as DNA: TGTGCCAGCAGCAAAGCGTTCCGGCAGGCTGGGAATGAGCAGTTCTTC. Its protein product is CASSKAFRQAGNEQFF.

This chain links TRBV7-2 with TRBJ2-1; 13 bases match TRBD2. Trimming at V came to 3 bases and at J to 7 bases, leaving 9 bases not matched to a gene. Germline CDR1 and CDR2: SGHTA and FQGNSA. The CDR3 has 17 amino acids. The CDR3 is CASSLERLAGGRNEQFF. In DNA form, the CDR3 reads TGTGCCAGCAGCTTGGAAAGACTAGCGGGAGGTCGAAATGAGCAGTTCTTC. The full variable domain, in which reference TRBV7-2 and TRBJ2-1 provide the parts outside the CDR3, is GAGVSQSPSNKVTEKGKDVELRCDPISGHTALYWYRQSLGQGLEFLIYFQGNSAPDKSGLPSDRFSAERTGGSVSTLTIQRTQQEDSAVYLCASSLERLAGGRNEQFFGPGTRLTVL.

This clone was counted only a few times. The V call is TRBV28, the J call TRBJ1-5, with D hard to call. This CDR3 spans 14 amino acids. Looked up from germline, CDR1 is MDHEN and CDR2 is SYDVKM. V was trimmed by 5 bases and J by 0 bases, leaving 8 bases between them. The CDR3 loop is CASSTEYSNQPQHF. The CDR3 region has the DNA TGTGCCAGCAGTACAGAATATAGCAATCAGCCCCAGCATTTT.

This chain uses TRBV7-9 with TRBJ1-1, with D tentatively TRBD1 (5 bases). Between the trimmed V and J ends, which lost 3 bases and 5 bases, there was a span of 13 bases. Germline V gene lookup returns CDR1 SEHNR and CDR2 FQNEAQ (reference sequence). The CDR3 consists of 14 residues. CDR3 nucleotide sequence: TGTGCCAGCAGCTTGACGACAGTACGGACTGAAGCTTTCTTT. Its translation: CASSLTTVRTEAFF.

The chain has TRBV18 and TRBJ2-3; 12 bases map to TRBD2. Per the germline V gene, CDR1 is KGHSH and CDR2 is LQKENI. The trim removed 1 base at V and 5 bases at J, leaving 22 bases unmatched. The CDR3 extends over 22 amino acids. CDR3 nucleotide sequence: TGTGCCAGCTCACCACGAGGGAATCCGCGGCTAGCGGGAGGGGGTGGGAAAGATACGCAGTATTTT. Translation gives CASSPRGNPRLAGGGGKDTQYF.

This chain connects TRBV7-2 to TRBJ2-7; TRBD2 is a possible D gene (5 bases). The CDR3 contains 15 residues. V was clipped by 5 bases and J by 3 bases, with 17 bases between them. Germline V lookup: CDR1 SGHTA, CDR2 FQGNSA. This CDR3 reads CASSLVAGNNYEQYF. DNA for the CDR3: TGTGCCAGCAGCCTCGTGGCGGGCAATAACTACGAGCAGTACTTC.

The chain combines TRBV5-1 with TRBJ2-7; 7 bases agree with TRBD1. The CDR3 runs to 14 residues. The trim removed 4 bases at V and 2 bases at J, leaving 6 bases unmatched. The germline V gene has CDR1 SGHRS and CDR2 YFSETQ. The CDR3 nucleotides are TGCGCCAGCAGCCAGCAGGGGGTGACCTACGAGCAGTACTTC. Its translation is CASSQQGVTYEQYF.

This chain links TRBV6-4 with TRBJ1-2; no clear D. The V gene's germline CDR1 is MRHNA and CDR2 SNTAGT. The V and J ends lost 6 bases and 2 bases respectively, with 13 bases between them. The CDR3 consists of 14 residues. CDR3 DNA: TGTGCCAGCAGGGCGGCAGAGGGCAACTATGGCTACACCTTC. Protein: CASRAAEGNYGYTF.

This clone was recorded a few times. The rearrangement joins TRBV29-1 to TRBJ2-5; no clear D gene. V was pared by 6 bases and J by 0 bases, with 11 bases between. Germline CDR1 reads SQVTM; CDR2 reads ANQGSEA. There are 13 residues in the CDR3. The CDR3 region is CSVTEPYQETQYF. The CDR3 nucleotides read TGCAGCGTCACAGAACCCTACCAAGAGACCCAGTACTTC.

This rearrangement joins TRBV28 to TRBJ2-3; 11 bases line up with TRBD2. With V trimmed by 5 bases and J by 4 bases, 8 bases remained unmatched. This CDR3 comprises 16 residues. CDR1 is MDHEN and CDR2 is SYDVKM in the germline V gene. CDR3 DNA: TGTGCCAGCAGTCCCCACCTAGCGGGAGGCTCAGATACGCAGTATTTT. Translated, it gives CASSPHLAGGSDTQYF.

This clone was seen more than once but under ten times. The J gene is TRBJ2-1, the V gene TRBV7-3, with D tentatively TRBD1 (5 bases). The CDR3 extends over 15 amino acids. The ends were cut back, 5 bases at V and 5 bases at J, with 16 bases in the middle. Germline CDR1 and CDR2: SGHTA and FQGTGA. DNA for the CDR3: TGTGCCAGCAGCCGAACAGGCGGTAACAACAATGAGCAGTTCTTC. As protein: CASSRTGGNNNEQFF. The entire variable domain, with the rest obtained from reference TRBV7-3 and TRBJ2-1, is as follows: GAGVSQTPSNKVTEKGKYVELRCDPISGHTALYWYRQSLGQGPEFLIYFQGTGAADDSGLPNDRFFAVRPEGSVSTLKIQRTERGDSAVYLCASSRTGGNNNEQFFGPGTRLTVL.

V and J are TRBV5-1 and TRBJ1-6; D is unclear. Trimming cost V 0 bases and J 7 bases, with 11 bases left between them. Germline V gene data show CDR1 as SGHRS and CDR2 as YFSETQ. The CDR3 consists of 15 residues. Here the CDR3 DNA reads TGCGCCAGCAGCTTGGAGGCGGGAGGGAATTCACCCCTCCACTTT. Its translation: CASSLEAGGNSPLHF.

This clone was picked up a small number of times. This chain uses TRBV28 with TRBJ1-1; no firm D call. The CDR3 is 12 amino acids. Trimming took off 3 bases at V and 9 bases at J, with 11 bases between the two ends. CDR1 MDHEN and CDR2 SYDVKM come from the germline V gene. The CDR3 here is CASSLGRIQAFF. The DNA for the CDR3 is TGTGCCAGCAGTTTGGGGAGAATCCAAGCTTTCTTT.

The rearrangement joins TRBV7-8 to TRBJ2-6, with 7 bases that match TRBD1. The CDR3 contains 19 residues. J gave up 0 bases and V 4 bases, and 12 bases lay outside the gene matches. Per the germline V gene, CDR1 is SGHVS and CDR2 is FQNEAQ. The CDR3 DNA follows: TGTGCCAGCAGCTCAATGGGACAGACTTCATACTCTGGGGCCAACGTCCTGACTTTC. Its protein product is CASSSMGQTSYSGANVLTF.

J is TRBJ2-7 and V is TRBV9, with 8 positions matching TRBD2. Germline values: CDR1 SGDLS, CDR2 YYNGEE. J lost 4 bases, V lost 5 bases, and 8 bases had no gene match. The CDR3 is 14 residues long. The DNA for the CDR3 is TGTGCCAGCAGTAAAGCGGGCGGGAGGTACGAGCAGTACTTC. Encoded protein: CASSKAGGRYEQYF.

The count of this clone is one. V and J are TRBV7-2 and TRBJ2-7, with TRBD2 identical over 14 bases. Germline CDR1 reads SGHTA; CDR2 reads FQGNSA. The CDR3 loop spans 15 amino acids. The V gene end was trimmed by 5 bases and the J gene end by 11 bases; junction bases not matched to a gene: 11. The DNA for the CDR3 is TGTGCCAGCAGCGGGACGGGACTAGCGGGAGAAGAGAAGTACTTC. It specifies CASSGTGLAGEEKYF. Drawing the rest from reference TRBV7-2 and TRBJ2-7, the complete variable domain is GAGVSQSPSNKVTEKGKDVELRCDPISGHTALYWYRQSLGQGLEFLIYFQGNSAPDKSGLPSDRFSAERTGGSVSTLTIQRTQQEDSAVYLCASSGTGLAGEEKYFGPGTRLTVT.

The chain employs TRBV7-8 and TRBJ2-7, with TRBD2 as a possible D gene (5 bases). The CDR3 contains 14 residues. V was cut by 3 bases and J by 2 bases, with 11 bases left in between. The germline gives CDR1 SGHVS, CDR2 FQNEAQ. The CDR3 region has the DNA TGTGCCAGCAGCTTGAGCGGAAATCCCTACGAGCAGTACTTC. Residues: CASSLSGNPYEQYF.

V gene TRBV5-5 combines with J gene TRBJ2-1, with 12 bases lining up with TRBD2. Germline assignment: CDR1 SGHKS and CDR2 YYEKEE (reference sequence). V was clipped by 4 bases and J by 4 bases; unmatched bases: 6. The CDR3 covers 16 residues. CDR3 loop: CASSVDGLAGYNEQFF. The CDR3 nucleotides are TGTGCCAGCAGCGTTGACGGACTAGCGGGATACAATGAGCAGTTCTTC.

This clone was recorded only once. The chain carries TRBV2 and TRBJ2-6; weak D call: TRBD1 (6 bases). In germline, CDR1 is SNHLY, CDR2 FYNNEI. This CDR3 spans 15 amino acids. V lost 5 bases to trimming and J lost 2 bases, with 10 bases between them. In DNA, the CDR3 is TGTGCCAGCAGTATACAGGGTGCTGGGGCCAACGTCCTGACTTTC. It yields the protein CASSIQGAGANVLTF.

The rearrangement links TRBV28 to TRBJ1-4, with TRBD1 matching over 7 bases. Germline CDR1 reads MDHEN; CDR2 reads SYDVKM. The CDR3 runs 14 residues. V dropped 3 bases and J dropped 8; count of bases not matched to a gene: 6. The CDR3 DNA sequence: TGTGCCAGCAGTTTTACAGGGGTTAGCGAAAAACTGTTTTTT. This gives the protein CASSFTGVSEKLFF.

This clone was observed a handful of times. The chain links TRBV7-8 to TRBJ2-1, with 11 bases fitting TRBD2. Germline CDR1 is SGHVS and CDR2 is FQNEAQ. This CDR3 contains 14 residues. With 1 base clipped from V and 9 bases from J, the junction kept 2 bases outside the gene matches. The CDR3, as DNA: TGTGCCAGCAGCTTAGGACTAGCGGGATCTGAGCAGTTCTTC. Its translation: CASSLGLAGSEQFF.

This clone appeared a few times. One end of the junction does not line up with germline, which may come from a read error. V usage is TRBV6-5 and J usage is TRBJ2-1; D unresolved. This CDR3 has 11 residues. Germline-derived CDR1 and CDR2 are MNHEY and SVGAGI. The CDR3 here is CASSSHNEQFF. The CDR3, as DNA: TGTGCCAGCAGCTCCCACAATGAGCAGTTCTTC.

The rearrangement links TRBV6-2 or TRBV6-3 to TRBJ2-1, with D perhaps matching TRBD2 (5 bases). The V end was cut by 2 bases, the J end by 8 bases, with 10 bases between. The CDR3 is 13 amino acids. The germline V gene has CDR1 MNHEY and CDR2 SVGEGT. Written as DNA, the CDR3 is TGTGCCAGCAGTTACCTCGGAGGCCATGAGCAGTTCTTC. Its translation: CASSYLGGHEQFF.

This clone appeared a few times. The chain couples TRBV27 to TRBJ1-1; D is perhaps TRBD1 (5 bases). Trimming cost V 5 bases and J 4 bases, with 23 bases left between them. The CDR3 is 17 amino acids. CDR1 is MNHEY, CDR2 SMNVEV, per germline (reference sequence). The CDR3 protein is CASSPGFRGSGVTEAFF. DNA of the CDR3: TGTGCCAGCAGTCCGGGCTTCCGGGGGTCGGGTGTCACTGAAGCTTTCTTT.

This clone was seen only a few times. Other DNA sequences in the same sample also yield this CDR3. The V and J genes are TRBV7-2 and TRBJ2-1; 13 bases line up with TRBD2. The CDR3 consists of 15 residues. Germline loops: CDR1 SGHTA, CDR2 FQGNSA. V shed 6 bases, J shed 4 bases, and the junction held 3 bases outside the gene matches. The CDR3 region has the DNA TGTGCCAGCAGACGACTAGCGGGAGGTTACAATGAGCAGTTCTTC. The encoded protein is CASRRLAGGYNEQFF.

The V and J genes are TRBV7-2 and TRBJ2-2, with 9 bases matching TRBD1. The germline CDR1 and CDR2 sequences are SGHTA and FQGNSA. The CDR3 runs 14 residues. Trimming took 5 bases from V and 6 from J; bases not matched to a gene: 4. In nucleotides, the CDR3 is TGTGCCAGCAGCACACAGGGGGCTCCCGGGGAGCTGTTTTTT. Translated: CASSTQGAPGELFF.